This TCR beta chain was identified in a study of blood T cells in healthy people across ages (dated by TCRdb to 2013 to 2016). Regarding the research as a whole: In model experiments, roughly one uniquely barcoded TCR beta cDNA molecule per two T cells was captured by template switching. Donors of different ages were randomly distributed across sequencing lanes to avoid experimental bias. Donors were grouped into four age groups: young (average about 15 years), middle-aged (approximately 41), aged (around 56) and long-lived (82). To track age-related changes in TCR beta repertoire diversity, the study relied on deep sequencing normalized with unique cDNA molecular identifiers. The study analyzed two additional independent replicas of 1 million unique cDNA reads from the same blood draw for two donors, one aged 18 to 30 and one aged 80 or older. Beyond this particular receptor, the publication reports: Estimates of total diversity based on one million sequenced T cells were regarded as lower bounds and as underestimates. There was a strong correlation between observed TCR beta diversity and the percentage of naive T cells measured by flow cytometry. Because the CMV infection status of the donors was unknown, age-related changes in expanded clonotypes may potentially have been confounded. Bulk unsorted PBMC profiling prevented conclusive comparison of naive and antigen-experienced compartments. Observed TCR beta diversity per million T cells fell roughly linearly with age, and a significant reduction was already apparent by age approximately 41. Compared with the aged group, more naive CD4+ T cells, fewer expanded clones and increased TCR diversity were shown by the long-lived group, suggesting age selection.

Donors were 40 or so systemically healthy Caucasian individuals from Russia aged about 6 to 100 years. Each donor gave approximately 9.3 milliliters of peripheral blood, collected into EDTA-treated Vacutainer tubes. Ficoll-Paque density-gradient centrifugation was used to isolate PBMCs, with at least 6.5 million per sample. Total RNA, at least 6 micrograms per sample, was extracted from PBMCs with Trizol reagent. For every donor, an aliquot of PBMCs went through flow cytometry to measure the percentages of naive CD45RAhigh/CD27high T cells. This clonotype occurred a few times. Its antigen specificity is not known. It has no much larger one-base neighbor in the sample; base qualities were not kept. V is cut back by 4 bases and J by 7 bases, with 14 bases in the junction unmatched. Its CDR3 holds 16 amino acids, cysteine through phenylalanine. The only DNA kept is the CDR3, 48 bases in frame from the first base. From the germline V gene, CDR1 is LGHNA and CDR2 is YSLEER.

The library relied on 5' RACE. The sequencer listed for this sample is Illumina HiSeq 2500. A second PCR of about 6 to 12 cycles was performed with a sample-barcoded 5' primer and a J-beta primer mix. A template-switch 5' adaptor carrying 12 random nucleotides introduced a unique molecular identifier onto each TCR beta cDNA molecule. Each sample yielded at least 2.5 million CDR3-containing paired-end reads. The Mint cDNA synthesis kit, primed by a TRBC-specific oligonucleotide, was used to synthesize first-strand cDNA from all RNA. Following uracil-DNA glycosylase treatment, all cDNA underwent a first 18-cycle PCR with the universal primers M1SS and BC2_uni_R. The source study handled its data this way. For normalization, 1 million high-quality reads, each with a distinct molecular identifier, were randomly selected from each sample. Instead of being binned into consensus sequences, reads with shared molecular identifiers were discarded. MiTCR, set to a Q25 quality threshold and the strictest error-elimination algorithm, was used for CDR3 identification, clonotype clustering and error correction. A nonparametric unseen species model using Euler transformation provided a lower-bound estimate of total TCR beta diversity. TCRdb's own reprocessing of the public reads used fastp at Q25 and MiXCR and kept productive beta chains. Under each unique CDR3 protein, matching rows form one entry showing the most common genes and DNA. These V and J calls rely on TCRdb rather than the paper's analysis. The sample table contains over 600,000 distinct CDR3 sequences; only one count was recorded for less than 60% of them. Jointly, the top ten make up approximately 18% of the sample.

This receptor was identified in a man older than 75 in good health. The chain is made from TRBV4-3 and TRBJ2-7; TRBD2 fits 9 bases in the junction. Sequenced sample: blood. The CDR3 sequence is CASSRELAGIVNEQYF. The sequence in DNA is TGCGCCAGCAGCCGCGAGCTAGCGGGGATCGTCAATGAGCAGTACTTC.